These 9 T cell receptor beta chains share one sample of origin, sequenced in a study of STAT3 mutations in large granular lymphocyte leukemia. General study results and limits: Every T-LGLL patient had at least one immunodominant TCRbeta clonotype.

Antigen specificity for these receptors is unknown. TCRdb keeps only in-frame clones here, not all; method: immunoSEQ multiplex PCR. The table has roughly 29,000 clones, over 60% seen once. The sequencing sample was made of peripheral blood mononuclear cells. These receptors all come from a woman aged 45-59 years with T-cell large granular lymphocyte leukemia. Some clones in this sample may be carry-over from other donors' samples.

This chain links TRBV7-9 with TRBJ2-3; perhaps TRBD1 as D (5 bases). This CDR3 has 13 residues. Trimming stripped 3 bases from V and 1 base from J, with 5 bases between. The germline V gene has CDR1 SEHNR and CDR2 FQNEAQ (reference sequence). CDR3 residues: CASSFRGTDTQYF. As DNA, the CDR3 is TGTGCCAGCAGCTTCAGGGGCACAGATACGCAGTATTTT. Full variable domain (rest looked up from reference TRBV7-9 and TRBJ2-3): DTGVSQNPRHKITKRGQNVTFRCDPISEHNRLYWYRQTLGQGPEFLTYFQNEAQLEKSRLLSDRFSAERPKGSFSTLEIQRTEQGDSAMYLCASSFRGTDTQYFGPGTRLTVL.

The gene calls are TRBV30 and TRBJ1-1; 7 nucleotides agree with TRBD1. The CDR3 is 12 residues long. CDR1 and CDR2 (germline): GTSNPN, SVGIG (reference sequence). With 3 bases clipped from V and 7 bases from J, the junction kept 5 bases outside the gene matches. The chain's CDR3 is CAWRLTGSEAFF. CDR3 coding DNA: TGTGCCTGGAGATTGACAGGGAGTGAAGCTTTCTTT.

The J gene is TRBJ1-2, the V gene TRBV5-1; D unresolved. This CDR3 is 14 amino acids long. Germline V lookup: CDR1 SGHRS, CDR2 YFSETQ. Trimming left V 2 bases short and J 1 base short, with 9 bases between. The CDR3 coding sequence is TGCGCCAGCAGCTTAAGCGGGAATAACTATGGCTACACCTTC. Its protein is CASSLSGNNYGYTF.

V is TRBV30 and J is TRBJ1-4; D gene uncertain. Germline CDR1 GTSNPN, CDR2 SVGIG (reference sequence). This CDR3 spans 15 amino acids. V lost 3 bases and J 3 bases, leaving 14 bases between the germline ends. DNA for the CDR3: TGTGCCTGGAGCGGTGTTGGGGTCCCTAATGAAAAACTGTTTTTT. It yields the protein CAWSGVGVPNEKLFF.

This sequence joins TRBV4-3 and TRBJ1-5, with 10 bases matching TRBD1. Germline V gene sequence: CDR1 LGHNA, CDR2 YSLEER. The V gene end was trimmed by 4 bases and the J gene end by 8 bases; junction bases not matched to a gene: 2. The CDR3 length is 13 residues. This CDR3 reads CASSRDRGEPQHF. CDR3 DNA sequence: TGCGCCAGCAGCCGGGACAGGGGTGAGCCCCAGCATTTT.

The rearrangement joins TRBV27 to TRBJ1-3, with D hard to call. This CDR3 has 16 amino acids. V dropped 0 bases and J dropped 1 base, with 10 bases sitting between them. Germline V gives CDR1 MNHEY, CDR2 SMNVEV (reference sequence). CDR3 sequence: CASSLSLGRSGNTIYF. The CDR3 DNA reads TGTGCCAGCAGTTTATCTTTAGGCAGATCTGGAAACACCATATATTTT.

Here the CDR3 DNA reads TGTGCCAGCAGCTTTCAGGCTTCGCGGGGCTACACCTTC. It translates to CASSFQASRGYTF. V and J are TRBV7-2 and TRBJ1-2; D remains ambiguous. This CDR3 has 13 residues. Germline V gene data show CDR1 as SGHTA and CDR2 as FQGNSA. V lost 3 bases, J lost 8 bases, and 13 bases lay in between.

This clone was counted only a few times. The CDR3 is CASTPGRGGRETQYF. DNA of the CDR3: TGTGCCAGTACCCCCGGCAGAGGTGGAAGGGAGACCCAGTACTTC. The chain joins TRBV19 to TRBJ2-5; no definite D call. Trimming took 7 bases from V and 5 from J, leaving 20 bases between them. This CDR3 is 15 amino acids long. Germline assignment: CDR1 LNHDA and CDR2 SQIVND (reference sequence).

The chain couples TRBV29-1 to TRBJ1-2; TRBD1 agrees at 7 bases. CDR3 length: 16 amino acids. Per the germline V gene, CDR1 is SQVTM and CDR2 is ANQGSEA. V shed 0 bases, J shed 8 bases, and the junction held 15 bases outside the gene matches. The DNA for the CDR3 is TGCAGCGTTGAAGATAGAAAGGGGGCGATTTTGAGCGGCTACACCTTC. Protein: CSVEDRKGAILSGYTF.